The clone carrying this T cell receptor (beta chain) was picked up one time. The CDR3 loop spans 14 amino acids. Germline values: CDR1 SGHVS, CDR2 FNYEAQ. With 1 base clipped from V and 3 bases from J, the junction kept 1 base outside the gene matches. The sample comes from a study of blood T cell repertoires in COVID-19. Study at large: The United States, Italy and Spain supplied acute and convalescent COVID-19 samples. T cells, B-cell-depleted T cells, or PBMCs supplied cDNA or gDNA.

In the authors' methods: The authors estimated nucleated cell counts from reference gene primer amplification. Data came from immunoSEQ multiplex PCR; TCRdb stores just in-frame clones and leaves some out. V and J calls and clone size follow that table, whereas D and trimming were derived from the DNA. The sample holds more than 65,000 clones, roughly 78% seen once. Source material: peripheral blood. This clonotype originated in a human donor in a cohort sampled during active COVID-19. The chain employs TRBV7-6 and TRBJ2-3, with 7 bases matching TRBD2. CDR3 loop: CASSLVGGTDTQYF. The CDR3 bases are TGTGCCAGCAGCTTAGTCGGGGGGACAGATACGCAGTATTTT. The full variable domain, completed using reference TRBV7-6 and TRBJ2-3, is GAGVSQSPRYKVTKRGQDVALRCDPISGHVSLYWYRQALGQGPEFLTYFNYEAQQDKSGLPNDRFSAERPEGSISTLTIQRTEQRDSAMYRCASSLVGGTDTQYFGPGTRLTVL.